This record covers a single T cell receptor beta chain. The target antigen is unknown. The data originate from a study of tissue T cells after allogeneic stem cell transplantation. The length of the CDR3 is 11 residues. Germline CDR1 MNHEY, CDR2 SVGEGT. The ends were cut back, 5 bases at V and 5 bases at J, with 3 bases in the middle. TCRdb's table, derived via immunoSEQ multiplex PCR, lists solely in-frame clones and lacks some. The sample includes 25,000 to 30,000 clones, approximately 83% of them seen just once. Study-level points and caveats: Tissue-detected TCR repertoire was only partly captured by blood and spleen T cells.

The clonotype comes from a woman aged 18 to 50 who later had graft-versus-host disease after an allogeneic stem cell transplant. The specimen was blood, collected before transplantation. This chain joins TRBV6-2 or TRBV6-3 and TRBJ1-4, with D hard to call. CDR3 nucleotides: TGTGCCAGCAGTGACAATGAAAAACTGTTTTTT. Encoded protein: CASSDNEKLFF.